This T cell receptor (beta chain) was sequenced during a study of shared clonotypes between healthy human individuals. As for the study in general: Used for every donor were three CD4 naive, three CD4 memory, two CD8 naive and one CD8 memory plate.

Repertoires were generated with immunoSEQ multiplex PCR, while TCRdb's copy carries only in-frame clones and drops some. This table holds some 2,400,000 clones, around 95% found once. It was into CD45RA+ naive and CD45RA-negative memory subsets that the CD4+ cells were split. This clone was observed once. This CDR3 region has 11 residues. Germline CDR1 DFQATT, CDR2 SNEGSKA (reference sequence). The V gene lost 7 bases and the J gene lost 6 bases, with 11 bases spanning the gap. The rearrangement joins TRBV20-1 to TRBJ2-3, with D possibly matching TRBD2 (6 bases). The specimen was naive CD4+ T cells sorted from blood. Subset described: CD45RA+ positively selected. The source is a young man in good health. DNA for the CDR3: TGCAGTGTGGAGGGCGGTGATACGCAGTATTTT. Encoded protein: CSVEGGDTQYF.